These 20 T cell receptor beta chains were all obtained from the same sample, sequenced in a study of cytomegalovirus exposure and HLA in healthy donors. Sequenced by immunoSEQ multiplex PCR; TCRdb stores in-frame clones only, minus some. The table includes almost 75,000 clones, about 85% detected once. Material: PBMCs. The receptors derive from a man under 40 in good health and CMV-seronegative.

V is TRBV18 and J is TRBJ2-7; D is ambiguous. CDR3 length equals 13 residues. Trimming pared 6 bases from V and 1 base from J, leaving 10 bases between. Germline assignment: CDR1 KGHSH and CDR2 LQKENI. The CDR3: CASSEPSSYEQYF. The CDR3, as DNA: TGTGCCAGCTCTGAGCCTAGTTCCTACGAGCAGTACTTC.

V gene TRBV7-2 combines with J gene TRBJ1-2, with D unclear. The CDR3 sequence is 13 residues long. Trimming shortened V by 2 bases and J by 4 bases, and 8 bases separated the two germline ends. Germline assignment: CDR1 SGHTA and CDR2 FQGNSA. CDR3 sequence (DNA): TGTGCCAGCAGCTTATCCTATGTCTATGGCTACACCTTC. This encodes CASSLSYVYGYTF.

J is TRBJ1-1 and V is TRBV28; TRBD1 aligns across 7 bases. Looked up from germline, CDR1 is MDHEN and CDR2 is SYDVKM. Trimming removed 8 bases from V and 9 bases from J; junction bases left unmatched: 18. This CDR3 has 15 amino acids. CDR3: CASDAAIARGVKAFF. CDR3 sequence (DNA): TGTGCCAGCGACGCAGCCATAGCCAGGGGGGTAAAAGCTTTCTTT.

To note about this clone: In the same sample, other DNA sequences code for this CDR3. This rearrangement joins TRBV7-2 to TRBJ1-2; perhaps TRBD1 as D (6 bases). V lost 4 bases to trimming and J lost 2 bases, with 8 bases between them. Germline-derived CDR1 and CDR2 are SGHTA and FQGNSA. This CDR3 is built from 13 residues. The CDR3, as DNA: TGTGCCAGCAGCTCGGGACAAAACTATGGCTACACCTTC. Encoded protein: CASSSGQNYGYTF.

The chain joins TRBV25-1 to TRBJ1-2; perhaps TRBD1 as D (6 bases). The V gene's germline CDR1 is MGHDK and CDR2 SYGVNS. This CDR3 is 16 amino acids long. The V end was cut by 0 bases, the J end by 7 bases, with 18 bases between. The chain's CDR3 is CASSEYGGAFISGYTF. CDR3 sequence (DNA): TGTGCCAGCAGTGAATATGGGGGCGCATTCATCAGTGGCTACACCTTC.

This chain links TRBV9 with TRBJ2-1; no definite D call. V gave up 3 bases and J gave up 9 bases, with 10 bases separating them. The CDR3 extends over 12 amino acids. Germline CDR1 reads SGDLS; CDR2 reads YYNGEE. The CDR3 is CASSESGTEQFF. DNA of the CDR3: TGTGCCAGCAGCGAATCAGGCACTGAGCAGTTCTTC.

This chain links TRBV10-3 with TRBJ2-6; 7 bases map to TRBD1. Trimming cost V 2 bases and J 2 bases; bases outside gene matches: 3. CDR3 length: 16 amino acids. Germline CDR1 ENHRY, CDR2 SYGVKD. The chain's CDR3 is CAISETGAAGANVLTF. For the CDR3, the DNA is TGTGCCATCAGTGAGACAGGGGCGGCTGGGGCCAACGTCCTGACTTTC.

About this clone itself: An end of the junction does not agree with germline; a read error may underlie this. The rearrangement links TRBV7-7 to TRBJ2-5; no firm D call. In germline, CDR1 is SSHAT, CDR2 FNYEAQ (reference sequence). This CDR3 comprises 15 residues. In DNA, the CDR3 is TGTGCTAGCAGCCCCAACCCGGGTAGAAGAGAGACCCAGTACTTC. It encodes CASSPNPGRRETQYF.

V gene TRBV7-2 combines with J gene TRBJ2-7; possible D gene TRBD1, 6 bases. V lost 6 bases to trimming and J lost 2 bases, with 14 bases between them. The CDR3 covers 14 residues. Germline lookup yields CDR1 SGHTA and CDR2 FQGNSA. For the CDR3, the DNA is TGTGCCAGCAGGAAAACAGGGTTCCCCTACGAGCAGTACTTC. Protein sequence: CASRKTGFPYEQYF.

The chain uses TRBV29-1 and TRBJ1-4, with D perhaps matching TRBD1 (5 bases). The CDR3 is made up of 14 amino acids. Trimming took off 7 bases at V and 6 bases at J, with 18 bases between the two ends. Germline CDR1 and CDR2: SQVTM and ANQGSEA. CDR3 loop: CSASRRDVDEKLFF. Written as DNA, the CDR3 is TGCAGCGCCTCCAGGAGGGACGTAGATGAAAAACTGTTTTTT. Full variable domain (remainder filled in from reference TRBV29-1 and TRBJ1-4): SAVISQKPSRDICQRGTSLTIQCQVDSQVTMMFWYRQQPGQSLTLIATANQGSEATYESGFVIDKFPISRPNLTFSTLTVSNMSPEDSSIYLCSASRRDVDEKLFFGSGTQLSVL.

This chain uses TRBV7-8 with TRBJ2-7; the D is unclear. Germline CDR1 reads SGHVS; CDR2 reads FQNEAQ. The CDR3 sequence is 18 residues long. Trimming left V 0 bases short and J 1 base short, with 19 bases between. The CDR3 region has the DNA TGTGCCAGCAGCTTAGCGCGATTGATAACTGCTAGGTCCTACGAGCAGTACTTC. As protein: CASSLARLITARSYEQYF.

This chain connects TRBV9 to TRBJ2-1; perhaps TRBD2 as D (6 bases). Germline loops: CDR1 SGDLS, CDR2 YYNGEE. CDR3 length equals 15 residues. The V end was cut by 4 bases, the J end by 4 bases, with 15 bases between. DNA of the CDR3: TGTGCCAGCAGCTACGGTATCGGGACTTACAATGAGCAGTTCTTC. Translation: CASSYGIGTYNEQFF.

The rearrangement uses TRBV4-3 and TRBJ1-2; the match to TRBD1 covers 8 bases. The V gene end was trimmed by 6 bases and the J gene end by 6 bases; junction bases not matched to a gene: 6. The CDR3 runs 13 residues. Germline loops: CDR1 LGHNA, CDR2 YSLEER. CDR3 coding DNA: TGCGCCAGCAGTCAGACAGGGGAGGATGGCTACACCTTC. It yields the protein CASSQTGEDGYTF.

The genes are TRBV6-5 and TRBJ2-7; D uncertain. V lost 0 bases, J lost 3 bases, and 6 bases lay in between. The CDR3 loop spans 13 amino acids. Looked up from germline, CDR1 is MNHEY and CDR2 is SVGAGI. For the CDR3, the DNA is TGTGCCAGCAGTTACTCGAGCCACTACGAGCAGTACTTC. Its protein product is CASSYSSHYEQYF.

The chain joins TRBV5-1 to TRBJ2-3, with D perhaps matching TRBD2 (5 bases). Germline values: CDR1 SGHRS, CDR2 YFSETQ. Trimming took off 0 bases at V and 0 bases at J, with 8 bases between the two ends. The length of the CDR3 is 15 residues. The CDR3 region is CASSLVGISTDTQYF. The DNA of the CDR3 is TGCGCCAGCAGCTTGGTCGGGATTAGCACAGATACGCAGTATTTT.

The chain carries TRBV9 and TRBJ2-6; D is unclear. Germline loops: CDR1 SGDLS, CDR2 YYNGEE. The CDR3 has 14 amino acids. V was cut by 1 base and J by 3 bases, with 5 bases left in between. The CDR3 DNA reads as TGTGCCAGCAGCGTAACCAGTGGGGCCAACGTCCTGACTTTC. Translated, it gives CASSVTSGANVLTF. Drawing the rest from reference TRBV9 and TRBJ2-6, the complete variable domain is DSGVTQTPKHLITATGQRVTLRCSPRSGDLSVYWYQQSLDQGLQFLIQYYNGEERAKGNILERFSAQQFPDLHSELNLSSLELGDSALYFCASSVTSGANVLTFGAGSRLTVL.

The rearrangement uses TRBV5-1 and TRBJ2-3; 15 nucleotides align to TRBD2. This CDR3 has 16 amino acids. With 4 bases clipped from V and 5 bases from J, the junction kept 5 bases outside the gene matches. From germline, CDR1 is SGHRS and CDR2 YFSETQ. CDR3: CASSPRTSGGGDTQYF. CDR3 nucleotides: TGCGCCAGCAGCCCCCGGACTAGCGGGGGGGGAGATACGCAGTATTTT.

V usage is TRBV6-5 and J usage is TRBJ1-5; 9 bases are a match to TRBD1. The V gene end was trimmed by 5 bases and the J gene end by 3 bases; junction bases not matched to a gene: 5. The germline V gene has CDR1 MNHEY and CDR2 SVGAGI. This CDR3 has 15 amino acids. The CDR3 DNA reads as TGTGCCAGCAGTCGGGGGACAGGGATCAATCAGCCCCAGCATTTT. Amino acids: CASSRGTGINQPQHF.

The rearrangement joins TRBV6-6 to TRBJ2-2; TRBD1 agrees at 7 bases. Per germline, CDR1 MNHNY and CDR2 SVGAGI (reference sequence). The CDR3 runs 14 residues. The V and J ends lost 6 bases and 0 bases, in that order; junction bases with no gene match: 1. As DNA, the CDR3 is TGTGCCAGCAGAGGGACAGCGAACACCGGGGAGCTGTTTTTT. It codes for CASRGTANTGELFF.

J is TRBJ1-5 and V is TRBV5-1; possibly TRBD1 for D (6 bases). The ends were cut back, 4 bases at V and 0 bases at J, with 11 bases in the middle. Germline lookup yields CDR1 SGHRS and CDR2 YFSETQ. This CDR3 comprises 15 residues. This chain's CDR3 is CASSLTGYSNQPQHF. The CDR3 DNA reads as TGCGCCAGCAGCCTAACAGGGTATAGCAATCAGCCCCAGCATTTT.